What follows describes a single T cell receptor (beta chain). Antigen specificity is unknown. The record originates from a study of cytomegalovirus exposure and HLA in healthy donors. Study-wide points: Some TCR beta chains (over 150 of them) were listed as cytomegalovirus-associated.

From the roughly 120-subject validation cohort, which was separate from the roughly 700-subject first cohort, the donors were drawn. Some clones are missing from TCRdb's copy, which holds only in-frame ones; the method was immunoSEQ multiplex PCR. The sample consists of under 300,000 clones, 90% of them appearing once. This receptor was identified in a woman aged 18 to 35 in good health and CMV-seronegative. The sample consisted of PBMCs.

DNA of the CDR3: TGTGCCAGCAGTGAAAGCCTAATCACTGAAGCTTTCTTT. Its protein is CASSESLITEAFF. This rearrangement joins TRBV6-1 to TRBJ1-1, with unresolved D. The CDR3 sequence is 13 residues long. V lost 2 bases and J 4 bases, leaving 8 bases between the germline ends. Per the germline V gene, CDR1 is MNHNS and CDR2 is SASEGT.